A single sample is the source of the 5 T cell receptor beta chains below, sequenced in a study of blood T cell repertoires in COVID-19. TCRdb's table, derived via immunoSEQ multiplex PCR, lists solely in-frame clones and lacks some. The data contain roughly 230,000 clones, roughly 84% of them singletons. Sequencing used peripheral blood. The receptor source for this set is a man between 35 and 55 years old with acute or convalescent COVID-19.

This clone was seen more than once but under ten times. V is TRBV6-5 and J is TRBJ1-2, with 8 bases matching TRBD1. CDR1 and CDR2 from the germline V gene are MNHEY and SVGAGI. The CDR3 is 13 amino acids. The V segment lost 6 bases and the J segment 7 bases; nucleotides outside the gene matches: 7. In nucleotides, the CDR3 is TGTGCCAGCAGCGTGGACAGGGATCGTGGCTACACCTTC. Its protein product is CASSVDRDRGYTF.

This clone occurred once. The chain carries TRBV19 and TRBJ2-6; possible D gene TRBD1, 5 bases. The germline CDR1 and CDR2 sequences are LNHDA and SQIVND (reference sequence). The V end lost 6 bases, the J end lost 1 base, and 13 bases lay between the germline ends. This CDR3 is built from 16 residues. CDR3 coding DNA: TGTGCCAGTAGAGACAGAATACAGTCTGGGGCCAACGTCCTGACTTTC. Its translation: CASRDRIQSGANVLTF.

This chain uses TRBV2 with TRBJ2-7; 9 bases line up with TRBD2. Germline-derived CDR1 and CDR2 are SNHLY and FYNNEI. The CDR3 has 15 residues. The V and J ends lost 4 bases and 4 bases, in that order; junction bases with no gene match: 8. CDR3 region: CASSVALRGGYEQYF. The CDR3 nucleotides read TGTGCCAGCAGTGTCGCTTTGCGGGGGGGGTACGAGCAGTACTTC.

The CDR3 region is CASSPRPGENQPQHF. CDR3 in DNA: TGTGCCAGCAGCCCCCGCCCCGGGGAAAACCAGCCCCAGCATTTT. J is TRBJ1-5 and V is TRBV7-2; D uncertain. This CDR3 contains 15 residues. Between the trimmed V and J ends, which lost 5 bases and 7 bases, there was a span of 18 bases. The V gene's germline CDR1 is SGHTA and CDR2 FQGNSA.

The chain is built from TRBV18 and TRBJ1-1; 7 nucleotides agree with TRBD1. Germline loops: CDR1 KGHSH, CDR2 LQKENI. This CDR3 spans 13 amino acids. V shed 10 bases, J shed 5 bases, and the junction held 10 bases outside the gene matches. The CDR3 nucleotides read TGTGCCACCGGAGAACAGGGGAGGACTGAAGCTTTCTTT. Its translation is CATGEQGRTEAFF. The full variable domain, in which reference TRBV18 and TRBJ1-1 provide the parts outside the CDR3, is NAGVMQNPRHLVRRRGQEARLRCSPMKGHSHVYWYRQLPEEGLKFMVYLQKENIIDESGMPKERFSAEFPKEGPSILRIQQVVRGDSAAYFCATGEQGRTEAFFGQGTRLTVV.